This T cell receptor (beta chain) was identified during a study of cytomegalovirus exposure and HLA in healthy donors. Notes on the study in general: Associated with HLA alleles at 0.05 false discovery rate in a later analysis were over 15,000 TCR beta sequences. Sequencing artifact likely explains a cluster of highly shared sequence variants. The authors listed approximately 150 TCR beta chains as cytomegalovirus-associated.

A remark on this clone: Antigen specificity is unknown.

V shed 0 bases and J shed 2 bases, with 6 bases lying between them. Germline values: CDR1 SGDLS, CDR2 YYNGEE. This CDR3 has 15 amino acids. With 60 Vbeta and 13 Jbeta primers, the PCR was carried out. The method was immunoSEQ multiplex PCR; TCRdb's version includes in-frame clones alone and lacks a portion of them. The sample spans 150,000 to 200,000 clones; the ten largest clones claim 1.3%. V usage is TRBV9 and J usage is TRBJ1-6; no definite D call. Sequencing input: PBMCs. This receptor was identified in an older woman in good health and CMV-seronegative. CDR3 region: CASSVGEAYNSPLHF. The DNA of the CDR3 is TGTGCCAGCAGCGTAGGGGAGGCCTATAATTCACCCCTCCACTTT.